A selection of T cell receptor beta chains follows, all from one sample in a study of blood T cell repertoires in COVID-19. The repertoire was sequenced with immunoSEQ multiplex PCR; TCRdb's copy has only in-frame clones and lacks some. In the table there are under 95,000 clones, around 79% of which are singletons. Material: peripheral blood. These receptors were taken from a man aged 45-60 years with active or convalescent COVID-19. CDR3s include the opening cysteine and the closing phenylalanine or tryptophan. The order of the fields is clone size, V gene, D gene, J gene, CDR3 DNA, CDR3 protein. D genes are given only for firm matches. Rows may omit the clone size; those that give it use once, few, many or a size class.

clone size: -; V gene: TRBV6-2/TRBV6-3; D gene: -; J gene: TRBJ2-7; CDR3 DNA: TGTGCCAGCAGTTACGGGACTCCCTACGAGCAGTACTTC; CDR3 protein: CASSYGTPYEQYF
clone size: -; V gene: TRBV5-1; D gene: -; J gene: TRBJ2-1; CDR3 DNA: TGCGCCAGCAGCTTGTCGCACCCGAGCTCCTACAATGAGCAGTTCTTC; CDR3 protein: CASSLSHPSSYNEQFF
clone size: -; V gene: TRBV19; D gene: -; J gene: TRBJ2-1; CDR3 DNA: TGTGCCAGTAGTGCTCAGGGGAACCAGGGAGAGCAGTTCTTC; CDR3 protein: CASSAQGNQGEQFF
clone size: -; V gene: TRBV12-3/TRBV12-4; D gene: TRBD1; J gene: TRBJ1-5; CDR3 DNA: TGTGCCAGCACCCAGGGGGTAGATCAGCCCCAGCATTTT; CDR3 protein: CASTQGVDQPQHF
clone size: -; V gene: TRBV7-2; D gene: TRBD1; J gene: TRBJ1-2; CDR3 DNA: TGTGCCAGCAGCTCGATTAGGGACAGAACCTATGGCTACACCTTC; CDR3 protein: CASSSIRDRTYGYTF
clone size: -; V gene: TRBV5-5; D gene: TRBD1; J gene: TRBJ2-7; CDR3 DNA: TGTGCCAGCAGTGGACAGGGGGCCTACGAGCAGTACTTC; CDR3 protein: CASSGQGAYEQYF
clone size: -; V gene: TRBV7-3; D gene: TRBD1; J gene: TRBJ2-3; CDR3 DNA: TGTGCCAGCAGCCCAGGGGGAAATACAGATACGCAGTATTTT; CDR3 protein: CASSPGGNTDTQYF
clone size: -; V gene: TRBV7-3; D gene: -; J gene: TRBJ2-3; CDR3 DNA: TGTGCCAGCTCGGGCAGGGCCGATACGCAGTATTTT; CDR3 protein: CASSGRADTQYF
clone size: -; V gene: TRBV18; D gene: TRBD1; J gene: TRBJ1-1; CDR3 DNA: TGTGCCAGCTCACCTCAAGCAGGGGGCACTGAAGCTTTCTTT; CDR3 protein: CASSPQAGGTEAFF
clone size: few; V gene: TRBV7-2; D gene: TRBD1; J gene: TRBJ1-2; CDR3 DNA: TGTGCCAGCAGCTTAGGTGGACAGGGGTCGGATGGCTACACCTTC; CDR3 protein: CASSLGGQGSDGYTF
clone size: -; V gene: TRBV5-5; D gene: -; J gene: TRBJ1-2; CDR3 DNA: TGTGCCAGCACCCTTTCGGCCCAGGGGTTGGGCGGCTACACCTTC; CDR3 protein: CASTLSAQGLGGYTF
clone size: few; V gene: TRBV5-5; D gene: TRBD2; J gene: TRBJ2-7; CDR3 DNA: TGTGCCAGCAGCCCCGGGACGGGGGGGTCCTACGAGCAGTACTTC; CDR3 protein: CASSPGTGGSYEQYF
clone size: -; V gene: TRBV7-2; D gene: -; J gene: TRBJ2-2; CDR3 DNA: TGTGCCAGCAGCTTTCAAGGAGGCACCGGGGAGCTGTTTTTT; CDR3 protein: CASSFQGGTGELFF
clone size: -; V gene: TRBV7-6; D gene: -; J gene: TRBJ1-3; CDR3 DNA: TGTGCCAGCAGCTTAGAGGGCCAGGGACTGGGAAACACCATATATTTT; CDR3 protein: CASSLEGQGLGNTIYF
clone size: -; V gene: TRBV6-5; D gene: -; J gene: TRBJ1-3; CDR3 DNA: TGTGCCAGCTCGCGGGGAGAGGGAAACACCATATATTTT; CDR3 protein: CASSRGEGNTIYF
clone size: -; V gene: TRBV9; D gene: TRBD1; J gene: TRBJ1-2; CDR3 DNA: TGTGCCAGCAGCGCCAGGACAGGACTCTATGGCTACACCTTC; CDR3 protein: CASSARTGLYGYTF
clone size: -; V gene: TRBV7-9; D gene: -; J gene: TRBJ2-7; CDR3 DNA: TGTGCCAGCAGCTTAGGCGATTCTTTTACCTACGAGCAGTACTTC; CDR3 protein: CASSLGDSFTYEQYF
clone size: -; V gene: TRBV7-2; D gene: TRBD1; J gene: TRBJ2-7; CDR3 DNA: TGTGCCAGCAGCTTTAGACAGGGGGCTAACCCCTACGAGCAGTACTTC; CDR3 protein: CASSFRQGANPYEQYF
clone size: -; V gene: TRBV5-4; D gene: -; J gene: TRBJ1-2; CDR3 DNA: TGTGCCAGCAGCTTGATAGCCCTGCCCCACTATGGCTACACCTTC; CDR3 protein: CASSLIALPHYGYTF
clone size: -; V gene: TRBV29-1; D gene: TRBD1; J gene: TRBJ2-7; CDR3 DNA: TGCAGCGGATGCCGTCCCGGGACAGCTTACGAGCAGTACTTC; CDR3 protein: CSGCRPGTAYEQYF
clone size: -; V gene: TRBV12-5; D gene: -; J gene: TRBJ2-3; CDR3 DNA: TGTGCTAGTGGTTTCGGCGGCTCAGATACGCAGTATTTT; CDR3 protein: CASGFGGSDTQYF
clone size: -; V gene: TRBV29-1; D gene: TRBD1; J gene: TRBJ2-7; CDR3 DNA: TGCAGCGTTGATTCCTACAGGGGGCCCCCCTACGAGCAGTACTTC; CDR3 protein: CSVDSYRGPPYEQYF
clone size: -; V gene: TRBV7-7; D gene: -; J gene: TRBJ2-2; CDR3 DNA: TGTGCCAGCAGCCGAGGTGCCCCGGACACCGGGGAGCTGTTTTTT; CDR3 protein: CASSRGAPDTGELFF
clone size: -; V gene: TRBV18; D gene: -; J gene: TRBJ1-1; CDR3 DNA: TGTGCCAGCTCACCTTGGACAGCGGGGGACACTGAAGCTTTCTTT; CDR3 protein: CASSPWTAGDTEAFF
clone size: -; V gene: TRBV6-6; D gene: TRBD2; J gene: TRBJ2-4; CDR3 DNA: TGTGCCAGCAGTTCCTACCAGGGAGGGGTCAAAAACATTCAGTACTTC; CDR3 protein: CASSSYQGGVKNIQYF
clone size: -; V gene: TRBV10-2; D gene: -; J gene: TRBJ1-1; CDR3 DNA: TGCGCCAGCAGTGAGTCGGCAGGCCCGAACACTGAAGCTTTCTTT; CDR3 protein: CASSESAGPNTEAFF
clone size: -; V gene: TRBV7-2; D gene: -; J gene: TRBJ1-2; CDR3 DNA: TGTGCCAGCAGCTTAGTTCCGGGGAACTATGGCTACACCTTC; CDR3 protein: CASSLVPGNYGYTF